This TCR beta chain is from a study of OX40 agonist ivuxolimab in advanced cancers. V lost 2 bases, J lost 10 bases, and 16 bases lay in between. CDR3 length: 14 residues. Clones were sequenced by immunoSEQ multiplex PCR, and TCRdb holds only the in-frame ones, with some missing. This sample yields about 53,000 clones, of which approximately 92% are seen a single time; about a tenth belongs to the top ten. This clone was observed once. Here the sequenced sample was CD4+ or CD8+ T cells sorted from blood, taken in a trial of the OX40 agonist ivuxolimab. The rearrangement links TRBV5-3 to TRBJ2-1, with a tentative D call TRBD1 (6 bases). TRBV5-3 is an ORF for which the function is uncertain. The TCR sequence derives from an adult with an advanced solid tumor such as melanoma, head and neck, liver or kidney cancer. CDR3 sequence (DNA): TGTGCCAGAAGCTTACGGACAGTTTCTCTGGAGCAGTTCTTC. Protein: CARSLRTVSLEQFF.